These 10 T cell receptor beta chains originate from one sample sequenced in a study of blood T cell repertoires in COVID-19. Clones were sequenced by immunoSEQ multiplex PCR, and TCRdb holds only the in-frame ones, with some missing. The data contain about 160,000 clones, roughly 82% of them seen just once; the ten biggest clones take up around 7%. The sequenced sample consisted of peripheral blood. These receptor sequences come from a woman between 35 and 50 years old with COVID-19, enrolled during active disease.

The CDR3 protein is CASSNPSGNTGELFF. Written as DNA, the CDR3 is TGTGCCAGCAGCAACCCTAGCGGGAACACCGGGGAGCTGTTTTTT. The genes are TRBV6-5 and TRBJ2-2; 7 bases are a match to TRBD2. The CDR3 is 15 amino acids. J was trimmed by 1 base and V by 6 bases; bases with no gene match: 5. Germline values: CDR1 MNHEY, CDR2 SVGAGI.

The rearrangement links TRBV2 to TRBJ1-6; weak D call: TRBD1 (5 bases). This CDR3 comprises 18 residues. The V gene's germline CDR1 is SNHLY and CDR2 FYNNEI. The CDR3: CAIPRREGSFSYNSPLHF. The CDR3 DNA is TGTGCAATCCCTCGCAGGGAGGGTAGTTTCTCCTATAATTCACCCCTCCACTTT.

This clone was seen only a few times. The chain uses TRBV6-1 and TRBJ1-5; 7 bases align to TRBD1. The V segment lost 2 bases and the J segment 6 bases; nucleotides outside the gene matches: 7. The CDR3 is 15 amino acids. CDR1 and CDR2 from the germline V gene are MNHNS and SASEGT. In nucleotides, the CDR3 is TGTGCCAGCAGTGAACGACAGGGTAGAGGTCAGCCCCAGCATTTT. Encoded protein: CASSERQGRGQPQHF.

This chain connects TRBV7-8 to TRBJ2-5, with 7 nucleotides matching TRBD1. Germline trimming cut 5 bases from V and 4 bases from J; bases unmatched to any gene: 10. CDR1 is SGHVS and CDR2 is FQNEAQ in the germline V gene. The CDR3 is 15 amino acids. CDR3 nucleotides: TGTGCCAGCAGCGCCCAGACAGGGCTTCTAGAGACCCAGTACTTC. Its protein product is CASSAQTGLLETQYF.

The chain employs TRBV9 and TRBJ2-1; 10 positions match TRBD2. Germline V gives CDR1 SGDLS, CDR2 YYNGEE. Unmatched junction bases numbered 19, after V lost 4 bases and J lost 9 bases. The CDR3 extends over 18 amino acids. CDR3 DNA: TGTGCCAGCAGCTTTACTGGTACTAGCGGGACGATTTGGGCTGAGCAGTTCTTC. It is translated as CASSFTGTSGTIWAEQFF.

This rearrangement joins TRBV10-2 to TRBJ2-5, with TRBD2 matching over 9 bases. Germline CDR1 WSHSY, CDR2 SAAADI. The CDR3 consists of 15 residues. V was clipped by 8 bases and J by 2 bases; unmatched bases: 9. CDR3 loop: CASVSGRGGQETQYF. DNA for the CDR3: TGCGCCAGCGTTAGCGGGAGAGGGGGACAAGAGACCCAGTACTTC.

This sequence joins TRBV19 and TRBJ2-7; the match to TRBD1 covers 8 bases. V gave up 5 bases and J gave up 6 bases; unmatched junction bases: 6. CDR1 LNHDA and CDR2 SQIVND come from the germline V gene (reference sequence). This CDR3 contains 13 residues. The CDR3 DNA is TGTGCCAGTAGTGTCGGGACAGGAGGCGAGCAGTACTTC. Translation gives CASSVGTGGEQYF.

The J gene is TRBJ1-5, the V gene TRBV6-5; perhaps TRBD1 as D (6 bases). Germline CDR1 MNHEY, CDR2 SVGAGI. The CDR3 runs to 14 residues. V was shortened by 6 bases and J by 6 bases, with 15 bases between the two germline ends. In DNA form, the CDR3 reads TGTGCCAGCAGGACAGGACAGTACGGTCAGCCCCAGCATTTT. Its translation: CASRTGQYGQPQHF.

The J gene is TRBJ1-5, the V gene TRBV11-2, with 10 bases fitting TRBD1. This CDR3 has 17 residues. Germline CDR1 and CDR2: SGHAT and FQNNGV. With 3 bases clipped from V and 2 bases from J, the junction kept 7 bases outside the gene matches. The chain's CDR3 is CASSLGQGNLGNQPQHF. The CDR3 bases are TGTGCCAGCAGCTTGGGACAGGGGAATCTTGGCAATCAGCCCCAGCATTTT.

The chain couples TRBV11-2 to TRBJ2-1, with TRBD2 identical over 11 bases. The CDR3 covers 13 residues. V was pared by 4 bases and J by 12 bases, with 5 bases of the junction left unmatched. Germline CDR1 reads SGHAT; CDR2 reads FQNNGV. The CDR3 DNA follows: TGTGCCAGCAGCTCAAGTCTAGCGGGAGGGCAGTTCTTC. Its protein product is CASSSSLAGGQFF. The full variable domain, rest sourced from reference TRBV11-2 and TRBJ2-1, is EAGVAQSPRYKIIEKRQSVAFWCNPISGHATLYWYQQILGQGPKLLIQFQNNGVVDDSQLPKDRFSAERLKGVDSTLKIQPAKLEDSAVYLCASSSSLAGGQFFGPGTRLTVL.